These 18 T cell receptor beta chains were sequenced from one sample in a study of T-cell reconstitution after alpha-beta-depleted transplantation in children. Whole-study results and caveats: Where alpha-beta T cells came from about two months after transplant was reportedly several hundred expanded graft clones.

Their cognate antigens are unknown. Molecular barcoding with unique molecular identifiers was used for the TCRbeta library. Using its own MiXCR run on the PCR reads, TCRdb lists one record per CDR3 protein. The sample gives over 25,000 distinct CDR3 sequences, 5% to 7% of which show up once; more than 20% is in the top ten. The specimen comprised peripheral blood, sampled 60 days after TCRalphabeta/CD19-depleted stem cell transplant. These receptors were obtained from a child in the first two years of life who had a stem cell transplant for acute myeloid leukemia, so the T cells may come from the graft donor.

The V gene is TRBV27, the J gene TRBJ2-7; D not certain. The CDR3 contains 11 residues. Germline V gives CDR1 MNHEY, CDR2 SMNVEV (reference sequence). V was trimmed by 3 bases and J by 6 bases, leaving 6 bases between them. CDR3 sequence reads: CASSFRSEQYF. DNA for the CDR3: TGTGCCAGCAGTTTCAGAAGCGAGCAGTACTTC.

This clonotype has at least ten counts. The chain links TRBV28 to TRBJ2-7; 11 positions match TRBD2. The CDR3 is 14 residues long. V was clipped by 5 bases and J by 3 bases; unmatched bases: 3. The germline CDR1 and CDR2 sequences are MDHEN and SYDVKM. This CDR3 is CASSRLAGGYEQYF. CDR3 DNA: TGTGCCAGCAGTCGCCTAGCGGGAGGCTACGAGCAGTACTTC.

This clonotype appeared many times. The J gene is TRBJ1-5, the V gene TRBV20-1; D is perhaps TRBD1 (5 bases). Germline V gene data show CDR1 as DFQATT and CDR2 as SNEGSKA (reference sequence). Trimming pared 1 base from V and 9 bases from J, leaving 16 bases between. The CDR3 totals 14 residues. The CDR3 DNA is TGCAGTGCTAGAGCAGGAGGGGCGGGAATGCCCCAGCATTTT. This encodes CSARAGGAGMPQHF.

This clonotype was observed at least ten times. The V gene is TRBV11-2, the J gene TRBJ2-7; TRBD2 matches 7 bases. The CDR3 is made up of 16 amino acids. V trimming: 1 base; J trimming: 0 bases; junction bases outside the gene matches: 6. From germline, CDR1 is SGHAT and CDR2 FQNNGV. The CDR3 reads CASSLGGAGFSYEQYF. The CDR3 DNA reads TGTGCCAGCAGCTTAGGAGGAGCGGGGTTCTCCTACGAGCAGTACTTC.

This clonotype came up many times. The chain carries TRBV10-3 and TRBJ2-3; D remains ambiguous. CDR1 and CDR2 (germline): ENHRY, SYGVKD. The CDR3 loop spans 14 amino acids. Deletions cut 8 bases from V and 2 bases from J, with 14 bases between. The CDR3 region has the DNA TGTGCCATCCTGGGCCCTAGGCCCACAGATACGCAGTATTTT. Residues: CAILGPRPTDTQYF.

This clonotype was recorded at least ten times. The V gene is TRBV5-1, the J gene TRBJ2-7; the match to TRBD1 covers 10 bases. Germline assignment: CDR1 SGHRS and CDR2 YFSETQ. V trimming: 0 bases; J trimming: 4 bases; junction bases outside the gene matches: 4. The CDR3 sequence is 15 residues long. The chain's CDR3 is CASSLGTGGNYEQYF. CDR3 nucleotide sequence: TGCGCCAGCAGCTTGGGGACAGGGGGGAATTACGAGCAGTACTTC. Variable domain in full (rest from reference TRBV5-1 and TRBJ2-7): KAGVTQTPRYLIKTRGQQVTLSCSPISGHRSVSWYQQTPGQGLQFLFEYFSETQRNKGNFPGRFSGRQFSNSRSEMNVSTLELGDSALYLCASSLGTGGNYEQYFGPGTRLTVT.

This clonotype was observed at least ten times. The chain joins TRBV29-1 to TRBJ1-2, with 7 positions matching TRBD1. Germline loops: CDR1 SQVTM, CDR2 ANQGSEA. Unmatched junction bases numbered 9, after V lost 7 bases and J lost 4 bases. CDR3 length equals 13 residues. The CDR3 DNA reads as TGCAGCGCCCGTAACAGGGGAGGCTATGGCTACACCTTC. It is translated as CSARNRGGYGYTF.

There are many counts of this clonotype. This sequence joins TRBV12-5 and TRBJ2-3, with no clear D. From germline, CDR1 is LGHNT and CDR2 FRNRAP. Trimming cost V 3 bases and J 4 bases, with 11 bases left between them. This CDR3 comprises 14 residues. CDR3 DNA sequence: TGTGCTAGTGGTTTCCGTGACCGGGCAGATACGCAGTATTTT. It yields the protein CASGFRDRADTQYF.

This clonotype was seen ten or more times. The rearrangement uses TRBV24-1 and TRBJ2-1, with D tentatively TRBD1 or TRBD2 (5 bases each). Trimming shortened V by 3 bases and J by 8 bases, and 19 bases separated the two germline ends. In germline, CDR1 is KGHDR, CDR2 SFDVKD. The CDR3 spans 16 residues. This CDR3 reads CATSDPSPGTGDEQFF. In DNA form, the CDR3 reads TGTGCCACCAGTGATCCTTCTCCCGGGACCGGAGATGAGCAGTTCTTC.

This clonotype has ten or more counts. The chain carries TRBV10-3 and TRBJ2-2; possibly TRBD1 or TRBD2 for D (5 bases each). This CDR3 is 18 amino acids long. Germline CDR1 reads ENHRY; CDR2 reads SYGVKD. Trimming pared 2 bases from V and 0 bases from J, leaving 16 bases between. The CDR3 DNA reads as TGTGCCATCAGTGAGCGGGGCAGGGAGACTGCGAACACCGGGGAGCTGTTTTTT. Its translation is CAISERGRETANTGELFF.

Of note for this clonotype: This sequence may be a read error, since a much larger clone differs from it by one base. The chain joins TRBV6-1 to TRBJ2-7; D is possibly TRBD1 (5 bases). V was cut by 6 bases and J by 3 bases, with 27 bases left in between. Germline V gene data show CDR1 as MNHNS and CDR2 as SASEGT. The CDR3 sequence is 18 residues long. CDR3 nucleotide sequence: TGTGCCAGCAGGAACTACCGCATCTTTACGCTCAGGGTCTACGAGCAGTACTTC. The encoded protein is CASRNYRIFTLRVYEQYF.

This clonotype was recorded at least ten times. This chain links TRBV6-5 with TRBJ2-3; D is perhaps TRBD1 (5 bases). The CDR3 covers 15 residues. CDR1 and CDR2 from the germline V gene are MNHEY and SVGAGI. The V gene lost 2 bases and the J gene lost 3 bases, with 12 bases spanning the gap. The CDR3, as DNA: TGTGCCAGCAGTTACAGGGGCAGGGCTACAGATACGCAGTATTTT. This translates into CASSYRGRATDTQYF.

The gene calls are TRBV11-2 and TRBJ1-4; D is unresolved. Trimming left V 1 base short and J 8 bases short, with 11 bases between. CDR1 SGHAT and CDR2 FQNNGV come from the germline V gene. The CDR3 is made up of 14 amino acids. The CDR3 is CASSLGEPYEKLFF. DNA for the CDR3: TGTGCCAGCAGCTTAGGGGAACCCTACGAAAAACTGTTTTTT.

This clonotype was picked up many times. V and J are TRBV5-1 and TRBJ1-2; D uncertain. Germline lookup yields CDR1 SGHRS and CDR2 YFSETQ. Trimming removed 0 bases at V and 4 bases at J, with 10 bases between. There are 14 residues in the CDR3. The CDR3 region is CASSLDGVFYGYTF. In nucleotides, the CDR3 is TGCGCCAGCAGCTTGGACGGAGTCTTCTATGGCTACACCTTC.

This clonotype was found many times. This chain uses TRBV5-1 with TRBJ2-1, with TRBD2 identical over 7 bases. The CDR3 sequence is 15 residues long. Trimming cost V 2 bases and J 9 bases; bases outside gene matches: 11. Germline CDR1 is SGHRS and CDR2 is YFSETQ. This chain's CDR3 is CASSLQMASGREQFF. CDR3 sequence (DNA): TGCGCCAGCAGCTTACAGATGGCTAGCGGTCGTGAGCAGTTCTTC.

In its sample, this clonotype was seen many times. The chain couples TRBV4-3 to TRBJ2-1, with TRBD2 as a possible D gene (6 bases). With 1 base removed from V and 8 bases from J, the gap between germline ends came to 15 bases. The CDR3 totals 15 residues. CDR1 and CDR2 (germline): LGHNA, YSLEER. Written as DNA, the CDR3 is TGCGCCAGCAGCCAAGGACCTTCCCCGGGGGATGAGCAGTTCTTC. Residues: CASSQGPSPGDEQFF.

This clonotype was counted ten times or more. A junction boundary mismatches the germline segment, possibly from a read error. The chain uses TRBV5-1 and TRBJ2-7, with D perhaps TRBD1 (5 bases). The CDR3 is made up of 12 amino acids. The germline gives CDR1 SGHRS, CDR2 YFSETQ. For the CDR3, the DNA is TGTGCCAGCAGCTTAGGGGATTACGAGCAGTACTTC. Amino acid sequence: CASSLGDYEQYF.

V and J are TRBV11-2 and TRBJ2-2; D uncertain. CDR3 length: 16 amino acids. Trimming stripped 5 bases from V and 2 bases from J, with 15 bases between. Germline V gene lookup returns CDR1 SGHAT and CDR2 FQNNGV. The CDR3 spells CASSLEKSINTGELFF. DNA of the CDR3: TGTGCCAGCAGCCTGGAGAAGAGCATCAACACCGGGGAGCTGTTTTTT.